A single T cell receptor (beta chain) is shown here with its context. The clone's antigen remains unknown. Nothing much larger sits one base from this clone, and base qualities are not available. The record originates from a study of shared clonotypes between healthy human individuals (dated by TCRdb to the early 2020s). About the study as a whole: A couple of women and three men aged 18 to 49 years were included in the cohort. Per donor, three plates each were used for CD4 naive and CD4 memory, two for CD8 naive, and one for CD8 memory. The study deeply sequenced blood TCR repertoires of five healthy adults to estimate repertoire size and the extent of clonotype sharing between individuals. Libraries were prepared and TCR repertoires were sequenced by different laboratories using diverse techniques, in order to increase sequencing depth and limit assay-specific biases. Per donor, leukapheresis produced somewhere between about 0.94 and 9.5 billion PBMCs.

Summary of the overall study and its limitations: Pairwise subsampling led to the expectation that sequencing depth would affect the degree of clonotype sharing among donors. Higher generation probabilities were observed for clonotypes shared by all four sorted-subset donors than for non-shared clonotypes. Estimated clonotype richness was generally larger for naive than for memory subsets. When a handful of donors were compared, the shared fraction of clonotypes was approximately 5% for naive CD4, 3% to 4% for naive CD8, roughly 2.5% for memory CD4, and 0.35% to 0.4% for memory CD8. Only blood was sampled, and tissue TCR repertoires likely differ from those in blood. Rarefaction of sorted-subset datasets indicated incomplete sequencing despite the large sequencing depth. Because the study included a small number of donors, the genetic and exposure-history diversity represented was limited.

Using the deep immunoSEQ assay, multiplex PCR amplified TCR CDR3 regions from genomic DNA. Genomic DNA extracted from each cell subset was distributed evenly over all wells of several immunoSEQ 96-well plates, and each plate served as one replicate. Each replicate PCR for sorted subsets received 150 to 250 ng genomic DNA, equal to roughly 33,000 T cell genomes. The purified libraries were quantified using a Qubit 3.0 fluorometer, sized with a Bioanalyzer 2100, and then quantified again using the KAPA Library Quantification kit. A separate single-read 150-cycle Illumina NextSeq 550 flow cell was used to sequence each immunoSEQ 96-well plate. The original pipeline was this. Because only junctional sequences without quality scores were contained in the immunoSEQ output, filtering matching that applied to full-length reads could not be performed. To assign V/J genes and CDR3, sequences were annotated using PyIR, a Python wrapper for IgBLAST v1.9, with IMGT germline references. Reads were removed for weak V/J assignments (E-value above 1e-6), missing CDR3, stop codons, out-of-frame junctions, or ambiguous translated residues. A V3J clonotype was defined by an identical inferred V gene, J gene, and CDR3 amino acid sequence. The percentage overlap between two repertoires was calculated by dividing the number of shared unique clonotypes by the size of the smaller repertoire. Three approaches were used to assess repertoire richness: RTK rarefaction, the Chao1 estimator, and Recon v2.1 estimates of unobserved clonotypes. For all TCRbeta clonotypes obtained by the gDNA method from a few donors, generation probabilities were computed with OLGA. TCRdb took over this immuneACCESS table, retaining in-frame rearrangements with V and J assigned. Such tables are incomplete; in checked studies, under half of the missing clones stem from an unresolved V gene, and the remainder is unexplained. V and J calls and clone size follow that table, whereas D and trimming were derived from the DNA. The table for this sample lists 230,000 or so clones; just over 65% of them were counted only once. Of the sample, over 8.5% falls within the top ten clones.

The donors were healthy, HIV-negative adults who had no recently reported acute infections or vaccinations. Only Caucasian adults living in Nashville, Tennessee, USA were represented among the donors. CD4+ T cells were enriched by magnetic negative selection; naive cells were then positively selected on CD45RA, and the negative fraction formed the memory subset. After blood collection by leukapheresis, PBMCs were isolated using Ficoll-Histopaque density gradient centrifugation and then cryopreserved in the vapor phase of liquid nitrogen. Purity and quantity of every magnetically sorted T cell population were checked by analytical flow cytometry. Genomic DNA was isolated from each sorted fraction and quantified by UV absorbance on a Nanodrop 2000c. The TCR was taken from a man under 40 in good health. Input material: memory CD4+ T cells sorted from blood. The intended sense of this specimen's cell subset or site label: CD45RA-negative fraction.

The nucleotide sequence is given as TGTGCCACCAGCAGAGATACGGGGCGAAATCAGCCCCAGCATTTT. The encoded protein is CATSRDTGRNQPQHF. Rearrangement joined TRBV15 to TRBJ1-5; the D region possibly corresponds to TRBD1 (5 bases align). The CDR3 covers 15 residues, taking in both the cysteine and the phenylalanine. Only the CDR3 DNA stays, 45 bases, in frame from base 1. V loses 0 bases of germline sequence and J loses 4 bases, and the interval between the two ends is 10 bases. The germline V gene encodes CDR1 LNHNV and CDR2 YYDKDF (reference sequence).